This T cell receptor (beta chain) was profiled in a study of blood T cells in healthy people across ages. With each sample, at least 6 micrograms of total RNA were extracted. Turning to this clonotype: Antigen: not known.

Findings of the study overall: With age, beta diversity per million T cells declined roughly linearly, significantly by around 43.

Then a second PCR, running roughly 7 to 11 cycles, was carried out with a sample-barcoded 5' primer and a J-beta primer mix. TCRdb fed the 5' RACE reads into MiXCR, producing one record per CDR3 protein. The repertoire holds some 940,000 distinct CDR3 sequences, with roughly 28% as singletons. CDR1 is SGHTA, CDR2 FQGNSA, per germline. This CDR3 has 17 residues. V lost 6 bases, J lost 9 bases, and 17 bases stayed unmatched. The same data also contributed to another study, on T cells of mothers and their children. That work states: Overlap measured in related mother-child pairs was slightly, non-significantly higher than in unrelated pairs.

The sequenced sample was blood. V is TRBV7-2 and J is TRBJ2-1; TRBD1 agrees at 10 bases. The TCR originated in a woman between 40 and 50 years old in good health. CDR3 DNA: TGTGCCAGCAGTTCGACAGGGGGCCCCCTCCGGGGGAGTGAGCAGTTCTTC. Amino acid sequence: CASSSTGGPLRGSEQFF. Full variable domain (rest looked up from reference TRBV7-2 and TRBJ2-1): GAGVSQSPSNKVTEKGKDVELRCDPISGHTALYWYRQSLGQGLEFLIYFQGNSAPDKSGLPSDRFSAERTGGSVSTLTIQRTQQEDSAVYLCASSSTGGPLRGSEQFFGPGTRLTVL.